There are many counts of the clone carrying this T cell receptor beta chain. What it binds is not known. Diagnostic assessment was based on clinical symptoms, serum thyroxine and TRAb, thyroid ultrasound and orbital computed tomography. The entry originates in a study of T cells in Graves' hyperthyroidism and ophthalmopathy. It was RNA transcripts that yielded the amplified TCR beta CDR3 regions. RT-PCR in the first round (using the HTBI primer set) targeted the TCR CDR3. TCRdb called the multiplex PCR reads again in MiXCR, with one record for every CDR3 protein. Here the sample spans under 300,000 distinct CDR3 sequences, approximately 14% being singletons. The ends were cut back, 9 bases at V and 0 bases at J, with 10 bases in the middle. This CDR3 spans 13 amino acids. The germline CDR1 and CDR2 sequences are SNHLY and FYNNEI. Findings of the study overall: In blood, most of the thyroid clonotypes expanded above 0.001 were also present.

The sample taken for sequencing was blood. The rearrangement uses TRBV2 and TRBJ2-3; no clear D. The source of this sequence is a woman between 45 and 60 years old with Graves' hyperthyroidism that later progressed to Graves' ophthalmopathy. CDR3 in DNA: TGTGCCAGTAGCCGGTATAGCACAGATACGCAGTATTTT. This translates into CASSRYSTDTQYF.